These 28 T cell receptor beta chains came from one sample sequenced in a study of shared T cell receptors in the human thymus. Clones were read by immunoSEQ multiplex PCR, and TCRdb kept only the in-frame ones, dropping some. The sample has under 850,000 clones; around 87% are singletons. These data were likewise used in another study, on human thymus T cells.

The source material was thymocytes. The receptors stem from a boy in the first two years of life with a congenital heart defect.

Of note for this clone: One end of the junction does not line up with germline, which may come from a read error. This chain uses TRBV7-7 with TRBJ1-2; unclear D gene. CDR1 and CDR2 (germline): SSHAT, FNYEAQ (reference sequence). The CDR3 length is 12 residues. CDR3 loop: CASSLVDYGYTF. The CDR3 coding sequence is TGTGCTAGCAGCTTAGTAGACTATGGCTACACCTTC.

The chain recombines TRBV30 with TRBJ1-1; D unclear. V shed 2 bases and J shed 2 bases, with 6 bases lying between them. The germline gives CDR1 GTSNPN, CDR2 SVGIG (reference sequence). CDR3 size: 12 residues. CDR3 sequence reads: CAWSKHNTEAFF. DNA for the CDR3: TGTGCCTGGAGTAAACATAACACTGAAGCTTTCTTT.

The rearrangement joins TRBV4-1 to TRBJ2-1, with 14 bases identical to TRBD2. CDR1 and CDR2 from the germline V gene are MGHRA and YSYEKL. Losses at the gene ends were 4 bases for V and 12 bases for J; bases not matched to a gene: 8. This CDR3 has 15 amino acids. The CDR3 loop is CASSRGTSGSSGQFF. The CDR3, as DNA: TGCGCCAGCAGCCGGGGGACTAGCGGGAGTTCCGGGCAGTTCTTC.

The V and J genes are TRBV6-1 and TRBJ2-1, with D perhaps matching TRBD1 (6 bases). The germline V gene encodes CDR1 MNHNS and CDR2 SASEGT. V shed 8 bases and J shed 9 bases, with 11 bases lying between them. The CDR3 sequence is 11 residues long. The CDR3 here is CASVTGTEQFF. The CDR3 region has the DNA TGTGCCAGCGTTACAGGGACTGAGCAGTTCTTC.

This rearrangement joins TRBV6-1 to TRBJ2-3, with 8 bases lining up with TRBD1. The CDR3 extends over 14 amino acids. In germline, CDR1 is MNHNS, CDR2 SASEGT. Trimming removed 11 bases from V and 3 bases from J; junction bases left unmatched: 10. The CDR3 loop is CALRAGGLTDTQYF. For the CDR3, the DNA is TGTGCCCTCAGGGCAGGGGGCCTGACAGATACGCAGTATTTT.

This clone was detected only a few times. The chain employs TRBV5-4 and TRBJ1-2, with D uncertain. The germline V and J ends were trimmed by 2 bases and 0 bases, with 5 bases remaining between them. CDR3 length: 13 amino acids. The V gene's germline CDR1 is SGHNT and CDR2 YYREEE (reference sequence). The CDR3 DNA sequence: TGTGCCAGCAGCTTCTTTCCTAACTATGGCTACACCTTC. This encodes CASSFFPNYGYTF.

The rearrangement uses TRBV28 and TRBJ2-3; 14 bases are a match to TRBD2. Germline CDR1 reads MDHEN; CDR2 reads SYDVKM. The CDR3 loop spans 18 amino acids. The trim removed 2 bases at V and 3 bases at J, leaving 7 bases unmatched. DNA for the CDR3: TGTGCCAGCAGTTTACGCCCGACTAGCGGGAGGGGTACAGATACGCAGTATTTT. It encodes CASSLRPTSGRGTDTQYF.

The chain uses TRBV5-4 and TRBJ2-3; 13 bases are a match to TRBD2. Germline CDR1 reads SGHNT; CDR2 reads YYREEE (reference sequence). V gave up 4 bases and J gave up 2 bases; unmatched junction bases: 4. The CDR3 extends over 16 amino acids. The CDR3 nucleotides are TGTGCCAGCAGCCCGGGACTAGCGGGACCCACAGATACGCAGTATTTT. This encodes CASSPGLAGPTDTQYF.

The V gene is TRBV4-2, the J gene TRBJ2-7; 7 bases align to TRBD2. The V gene end was trimmed by 4 bases and the J gene end by 4 bases; junction bases not matched to a gene: 13. CDR1 and CDR2 from the germline V gene are LGHNA and YNFKEQ. The CDR3 is made up of 16 amino acids. The CDR3 protein is CASSPVERRESYEQYF. CDR3 in DNA: TGTGCCAGCAGCCCCGTGGAGCGGCGGGAGTCTTACGAGCAGTACTTC.

The V gene is TRBV7-2, the J gene TRBJ2-7; the D gene is possibly TRBD1 (5 bases). This CDR3 has 13 residues. CDR1 and CDR2 (germline): SGHTA, FQGNSA. Trimming pared 6 bases from V and 0 bases from J, leaving 9 bases between. The CDR3 protein is CASSYQGSYEQYF. CDR3 in DNA: TGTGCCAGCAGTTACCAGGGCTCCTACGAGCAGTACTTC.

This sequence joins TRBV5-4 and TRBJ2-7, with 9 bases fitting TRBD1. The germline gives CDR1 SGHNT, CDR2 YYREEE (reference sequence). This CDR3 has 17 amino acids. V shed 4 bases, J shed 1 base, and the junction held 12 bases outside the gene matches. In DNA form, the CDR3 reads TGTGCCAGCAGCCTCCACCCGGACAGGGGAGGGTCCTACGAGCAGTACTTC. It codes for CASSLHPDRGGSYEQYF. Based on the CDR3 plus reference TRBV5-4 and TRBJ2-7, the full variable domain is ETGVTQSPTHLIKTRGQQVTLRCSSQSGHNTVSWYQQALGQGPQFIFQYYREEENGRGNFPPRFSGLQFPNYSSELNVNALELDDSALYLCASSLHPDRGGSYEQYFGPGTRLTVT.

The rearrangement uses TRBV14 and TRBJ1-1; 9 nucleotides line up with TRBD1. Trimming at V came to 0 bases and at J to 0 bases, leaving 8 bases not matched to a gene. Germline CDR1 SGHDN, CDR2 FVKESK. This CDR3 is built from 18 residues. Here the CDR3 DNA reads TGTGCCAGCAGCCAAGAACAGGGGGCCAACATCATGAACACTGAAGCTTTCTTT. Encoded protein: CASSQEQGANIMNTEAFF.

The chain uses TRBV27 and TRBJ2-7; tentatively, D is TRBD2 (6 bases). V gave up 7 bases and J gave up 4 bases, with 20 bases separating them. Germline values: CDR1 MNHEY, CDR2 SMNVEV (reference sequence). The CDR3 is 15 amino acids. In DNA form, the CDR3 reads TGTGCCAGCACCCCGTCTAGCGTATACGGGTACGAGCAGTACTTC. Protein: CASTPSSVYGYEQYF.

The chain links TRBV27 to TRBJ2-7, with 9 positions matching TRBD2. The CDR3 has 15 amino acids. The junction had 9 bases not matched to a gene; V was cut back by 6 bases and J by 3 bases. Germline CDR1 is MNHEY and CDR2 is SMNVEV (reference sequence). The CDR3 region is CASSNRGAGGYEQYF. The CDR3 DNA reads as TGTGCCAGCAGCAATCGGGGAGCGGGAGGCTACGAGCAGTACTTC.

This chain uses TRBV28 with TRBJ1-3, with TRBD1 matching over 9 bases. V shed 5 bases and J 4 bases; nucleotides not matched to a gene: 3. The length of the CDR3 is 14 residues. Germline V gene data show CDR1 as MDHEN and CDR2 as SYDVKM. The CDR3: CASSPGTGGNTIYF. The DNA for the CDR3 is TGTGCCAGCAGTCCCGGGACAGGGGGAAACACCATATATTTT.

The chain carries TRBV30 and TRBJ2-7, with a weak D call TRBD1 (6 bases). CDR1 GTSNPN and CDR2 SVGIG come from the germline V gene (reference sequence). Trimming removed 5 bases at V and 3 bases at J, with 11 bases between. The CDR3 runs 12 residues. The DNA for the CDR3 is TGTGCCTGGCGACAGACAGGCTACGAGCAGTACTTC. Translated, it gives CAWRQTGYEQYF. The entire variable domain, with the rest obtained from reference TRBV30 and TRBJ2-7, is as follows: SQTIHQWPATLVQPVGSPLSLECTVEGTSNPNLYWYRQAAGRGLQLLFYSVGIGQISSEVPQNLSASRPQDRQFILSSKKLLLSDSGFYLCAWRQTGYEQYFGPGTRLTVT.

This sequence joins TRBV19 and TRBJ2-7, with 7 positions matching TRBD2. CDR1 and CDR2 (germline): LNHDA, SQIVND (reference sequence). This CDR3 spans 15 amino acids. The J segment lost 3 bases and the V segment lost 5 bases, leaving 10 bases of the junction unmatched. In nucleotides, the CDR3 is TGTGCCAGTAGTGGCTTCGGCGGGAGTTTCTACGAGCAGTACTTC. Amino acid sequence: CASSGFGGSFYEQYF.

The chain combines TRBV9 with TRBJ2-3; 8 bases are shared with TRBD2. This CDR3 has 18 residues. Germline loops: CDR1 SGDLS, CDR2 YYNGEE. The V and J ends lost 4 bases and 2 bases, in that order; junction bases with no gene match: 15. CDR3 bases: TGTGCCAGCAGCTCCTTCTCCGGGGGGGCTTTTATCACAGATACGCAGTATTTT. This codes for CASSSFSGGAFITDTQYF.

The chain employs TRBV11-2 and TRBJ2-5, with 12 bases matching TRBD2. CDR1 is SGHAT and CDR2 is FQNNGV in the germline V gene. The junction had 16 bases not matched to a gene; V was cut back by 7 bases and J by 1 base. This CDR3 comprises 19 residues. The CDR3 sequence is CASNAGTSGPKGPQETQYF. The DNA for the CDR3 is TGTGCCAGCAACGCAGGGACTAGCGGGCCCAAGGGGCCCCAAGAGACCCAGTACTTC.

The count of this clone is one. This chain joins TRBV27 and TRBJ2-7; 9 positions agree with TRBD1. The junction had 7 bases not matched to a gene; V was cut back by 5 bases and J by 2 bases. There are 15 residues in the CDR3. Germline assignment: CDR1 MNHEY and CDR2 SMNVEV (reference sequence). CDR3 sequence (DNA): TGTGCCAGCAGTAAGCCGGGACAGGGTACCTACGAGCAGTACTTC. As protein: CASSKPGQGTYEQYF.

The CDR3 region is CASSYSTRQGAYEQYF. CDR3 coding DNA: TGTGCCAGCAGTTACTCTACCCGACAGGGGGCCTACGAGCAGTACTTC. The chain links TRBV6-5 to TRBJ2-7; 9 nucleotides agree with TRBD1. In germline, CDR1 is MNHEY, CDR2 SVGAGI. This CDR3 contains 16 residues. Germline trimming cut 0 bases from V and 2 bases from J; bases unmatched to any gene: 5.

This clone was found once. This chain joins TRBV29-1 and TRBJ1-4; 9 bases agree with TRBD1. CDR1 is SQVTM and CDR2 is ANQGSEA in the germline V gene. The V gene end was trimmed by 6 bases and the J gene end by 5 bases; junction bases not matched to a gene: 4. This CDR3 is built from 13 residues. The CDR3 is CSVTTGGNEKLFF. In DNA form, the CDR3 reads TGCAGCGTCACGACAGGGGGAAATGAAAAACTGTTTTTT. The full variable domain, rest sourced from reference TRBV29-1 and TRBJ1-4, is SAVISQKPSRDICQRGTSLTIQCQVDSQVTMMFWYRQQPGQSLTLIATANQGSEATYESGFVIDKFPISRPNLTFSTLTVSNMSPEDSSIYLCSVTTGGNEKLFFGSGTQLSVL.

The table lists this clone with a few counts. The V and J genes are TRBV5-4 and TRBJ2-7, with D perhaps matching TRBD1 (6 bases). The CDR3 is 13 residues long. Germline loops: CDR1 SGHNT, CDR2 YYREEE (reference sequence). The germline V and J ends were trimmed by 6 bases and 3 bases, with 13 bases remaining between them. The CDR3 here is CASTRPGHYEQYF. CDR3 nucleotides: TGTGCCAGCACCCGACCGGGACACTACGAGCAGTACTTC.

The CDR3 nucleotides are TGTGCCAGCAGTATGCGGGGCTCCTCCTACGAGCAGTACTTC. This encodes CASSMRGSSYEQYF. The V gene is TRBV28, the J gene TRBJ2-7; weak D call: TRBD2 (6 bases). Trimming removed 5 bases from V and 0 bases from J, with 11 bases in between. In germline, CDR1 is MDHEN, CDR2 SYDVKM. This CDR3 comprises 14 residues.

The V and J genes are TRBV6-5 and TRBJ2-5; a possible D gene is TRBD2 (6 bases). Germline V gene lookup returns CDR1 MNHEY and CDR2 SVGAGI. The length of the CDR3 is 11 residues. The germline V and J ends were trimmed by 2 bases and 12 bases, with 10 bases remaining between them. The CDR3 region is CASSYGWTKYF. CDR3 coding DNA: TGTGCCAGCAGTTACGGATGGACTAAGTACTTC.

The chain combines TRBV4-3 with TRBJ2-7, with 9 positions matching TRBD2. CDR1 LGHNA and CDR2 YSLEER come from the germline V gene. The J segment lost 3 bases and the V segment lost 0 bases, leaving 6 bases of the junction unmatched. The CDR3 sequence is 16 residues long. The CDR3 DNA sequence: TGCGCCAGCAGCCAAGATATTGGGACTAGCAGCTACGAGCAGTACTTC. Translation gives CASSQDIGTSSYEQYF.

The DNA of the CDR3 is TGTGCCAGCAGGGGGGGAGGGGTCTCCTACGAGCAGTACTTC. It is translated as CASRGGGVSYEQYF. V and J are TRBV28 and TRBJ2-7; 7 bases match TRBD2. V shed 6 bases, J shed 0 bases, and the junction held 5 bases outside the gene matches. Per the germline V gene, CDR1 is MDHEN and CDR2 is SYDVKM. CDR3 length: 14 amino acids. The full variable domain, completed using reference TRBV28 and TRBJ2-7, is DVKVTQSSRYLVKRTGEKVFLECVQDMDHENMFWYRQDPGLGLRLIYFSYDVKMKEKGDIPEGYSVSREKKERFSLILESASTNQTSMYLCASRGGGVSYEQYFGPGTRLTVT.

The chain employs TRBV28 and TRBJ2-3, with D tentatively TRBD2 (7 bases). Trimming shortened V by 3 bases and J by 2 bases, and 12 bases separated the two germline ends. The CDR3 is 15 amino acids. Germline V lookup: CDR1 MDHEN, CDR2 SYDVKM. CDR3 in amino acids: CASSLNRDYTDTQYF. CDR3 bases: TGTGCCAGCAGTTTGAACAGGGACTACACAGATACGCAGTATTTT.